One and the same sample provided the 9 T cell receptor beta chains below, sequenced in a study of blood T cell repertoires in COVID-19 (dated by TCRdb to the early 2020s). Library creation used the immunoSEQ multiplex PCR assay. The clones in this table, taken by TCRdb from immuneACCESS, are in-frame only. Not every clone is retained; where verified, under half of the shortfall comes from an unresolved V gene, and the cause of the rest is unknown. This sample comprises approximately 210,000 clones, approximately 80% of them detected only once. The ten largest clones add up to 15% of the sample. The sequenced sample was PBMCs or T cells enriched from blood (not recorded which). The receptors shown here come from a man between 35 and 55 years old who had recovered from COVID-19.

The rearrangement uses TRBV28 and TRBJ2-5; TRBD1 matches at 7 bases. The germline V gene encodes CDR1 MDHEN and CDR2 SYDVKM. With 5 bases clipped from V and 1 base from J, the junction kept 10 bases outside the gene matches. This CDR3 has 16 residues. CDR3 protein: CASSPLRQGSQETQYF. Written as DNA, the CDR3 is TGTGCCAGCAGTCCACTGAGACAGGGATCCCAAGAGACCCAGTACTTC.

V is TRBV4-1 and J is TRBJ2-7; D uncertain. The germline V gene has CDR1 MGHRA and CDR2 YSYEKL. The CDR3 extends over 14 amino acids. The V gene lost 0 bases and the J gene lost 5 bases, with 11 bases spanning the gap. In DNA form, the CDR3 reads TGCGCCAGCAGCCAAGAGTCGATGCGCGACGAGCAGTACTTC. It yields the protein CASSQESMRDEQYF.

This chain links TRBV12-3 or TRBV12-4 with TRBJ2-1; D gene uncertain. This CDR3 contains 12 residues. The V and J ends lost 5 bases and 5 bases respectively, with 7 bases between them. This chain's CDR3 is CASSNTNNEQFF. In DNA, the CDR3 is TGTGCCAGCAGTAACACTAACAATGAGCAGTTCTTC.

The CDR3, as DNA: TGTGCCAGCAGCGGACGATCGGCCGACAGCACCTTC. This encodes CASSGRSADSTF. This chain uses TRBV9 with TRBJ1-2, with a possible D match to TRBD1 (5 bases). The germline V gene encodes CDR1 SGDLS and CDR2 YYNGEE. This CDR3 comprises 12 residues. The V gene lost 3 bases and the J gene lost 13 bases, with 16 bases spanning the gap.

CDR3 region: CASSPLQMSGGVPNEQFF. In DNA form, the CDR3 reads TGTGCCAGCTCACCACTCCAAATGAGCGGGGGGGTCCCCAATGAGCAGTTCTTC. V usage is TRBV18 and J usage is TRBJ2-1; 10 bases fit TRBD2. The germline V gene encodes CDR1 KGHSH and CDR2 LQKENI. The CDR3 covers 18 residues. The V and J ends lost 1 base and 6 bases, in that order; junction bases with no gene match: 12.

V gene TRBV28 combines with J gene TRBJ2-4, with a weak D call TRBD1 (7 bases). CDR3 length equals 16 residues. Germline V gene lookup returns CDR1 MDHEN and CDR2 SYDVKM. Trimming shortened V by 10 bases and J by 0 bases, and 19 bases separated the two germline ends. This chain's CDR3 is CATSEGQLLAKNIQYF. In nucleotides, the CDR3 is TGTGCCACCTCGGAGGGACAGCTTTTAGCCAAAAACATTCAGTACTTC.

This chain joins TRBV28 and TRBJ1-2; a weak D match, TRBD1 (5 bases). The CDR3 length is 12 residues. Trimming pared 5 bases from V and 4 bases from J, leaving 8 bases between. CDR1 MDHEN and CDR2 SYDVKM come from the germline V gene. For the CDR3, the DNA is TGTGCCAGCAGTGGGGGGGGCTATGGCTACACCTTC. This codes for CASSGGGYGYTF.

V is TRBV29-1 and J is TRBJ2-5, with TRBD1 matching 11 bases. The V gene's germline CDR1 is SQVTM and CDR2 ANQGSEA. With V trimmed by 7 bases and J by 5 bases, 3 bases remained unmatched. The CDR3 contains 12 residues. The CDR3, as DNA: TGCAGCGGGGGACAGGGGGGCGAGACCCAGTACTTC. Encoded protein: CSGGQGGETQYF. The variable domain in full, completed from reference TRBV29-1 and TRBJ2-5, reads SAVISQKPSRDICQRGTSLTIQCQVDSQVTMMFWYRQQPGQSLTLIATANQGSEATYESGFVIDKFPISRPNLTFSTLTVSNMSPEDSSIYLCSGGQGGETQYFGPGTRLLVL.

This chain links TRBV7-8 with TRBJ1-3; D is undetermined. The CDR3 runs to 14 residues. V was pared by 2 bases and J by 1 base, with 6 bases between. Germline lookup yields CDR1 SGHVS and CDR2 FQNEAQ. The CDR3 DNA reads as TGTGCCAGCAGCTTATACGAGTCTGGAAACACCATATATTTT. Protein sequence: CASSLYESGNTIYF.